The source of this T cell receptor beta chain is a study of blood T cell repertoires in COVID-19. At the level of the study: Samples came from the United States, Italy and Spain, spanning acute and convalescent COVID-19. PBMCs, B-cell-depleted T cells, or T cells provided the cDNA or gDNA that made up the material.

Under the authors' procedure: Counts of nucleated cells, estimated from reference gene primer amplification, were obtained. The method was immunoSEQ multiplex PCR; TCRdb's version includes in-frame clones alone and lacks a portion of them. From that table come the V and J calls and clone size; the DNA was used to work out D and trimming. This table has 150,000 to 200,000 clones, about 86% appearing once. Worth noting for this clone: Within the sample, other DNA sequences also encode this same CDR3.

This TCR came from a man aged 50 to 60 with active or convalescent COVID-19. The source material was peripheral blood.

CDR3 bases: TGTGCCAGCAGCGTGGGACAGAACTATGGCTACACCTTC. Encoded protein: CASSVGQNYGYTF. The chain combines TRBV9 with TRBJ1-2, with 7 bases matching TRBD1. CDR3 size: 13 residues. V trimming: 2 bases; J trimming: 2 bases; junction bases outside the gene matches: 0. The germline V gene has CDR1 SGDLS and CDR2 YYNGEE.